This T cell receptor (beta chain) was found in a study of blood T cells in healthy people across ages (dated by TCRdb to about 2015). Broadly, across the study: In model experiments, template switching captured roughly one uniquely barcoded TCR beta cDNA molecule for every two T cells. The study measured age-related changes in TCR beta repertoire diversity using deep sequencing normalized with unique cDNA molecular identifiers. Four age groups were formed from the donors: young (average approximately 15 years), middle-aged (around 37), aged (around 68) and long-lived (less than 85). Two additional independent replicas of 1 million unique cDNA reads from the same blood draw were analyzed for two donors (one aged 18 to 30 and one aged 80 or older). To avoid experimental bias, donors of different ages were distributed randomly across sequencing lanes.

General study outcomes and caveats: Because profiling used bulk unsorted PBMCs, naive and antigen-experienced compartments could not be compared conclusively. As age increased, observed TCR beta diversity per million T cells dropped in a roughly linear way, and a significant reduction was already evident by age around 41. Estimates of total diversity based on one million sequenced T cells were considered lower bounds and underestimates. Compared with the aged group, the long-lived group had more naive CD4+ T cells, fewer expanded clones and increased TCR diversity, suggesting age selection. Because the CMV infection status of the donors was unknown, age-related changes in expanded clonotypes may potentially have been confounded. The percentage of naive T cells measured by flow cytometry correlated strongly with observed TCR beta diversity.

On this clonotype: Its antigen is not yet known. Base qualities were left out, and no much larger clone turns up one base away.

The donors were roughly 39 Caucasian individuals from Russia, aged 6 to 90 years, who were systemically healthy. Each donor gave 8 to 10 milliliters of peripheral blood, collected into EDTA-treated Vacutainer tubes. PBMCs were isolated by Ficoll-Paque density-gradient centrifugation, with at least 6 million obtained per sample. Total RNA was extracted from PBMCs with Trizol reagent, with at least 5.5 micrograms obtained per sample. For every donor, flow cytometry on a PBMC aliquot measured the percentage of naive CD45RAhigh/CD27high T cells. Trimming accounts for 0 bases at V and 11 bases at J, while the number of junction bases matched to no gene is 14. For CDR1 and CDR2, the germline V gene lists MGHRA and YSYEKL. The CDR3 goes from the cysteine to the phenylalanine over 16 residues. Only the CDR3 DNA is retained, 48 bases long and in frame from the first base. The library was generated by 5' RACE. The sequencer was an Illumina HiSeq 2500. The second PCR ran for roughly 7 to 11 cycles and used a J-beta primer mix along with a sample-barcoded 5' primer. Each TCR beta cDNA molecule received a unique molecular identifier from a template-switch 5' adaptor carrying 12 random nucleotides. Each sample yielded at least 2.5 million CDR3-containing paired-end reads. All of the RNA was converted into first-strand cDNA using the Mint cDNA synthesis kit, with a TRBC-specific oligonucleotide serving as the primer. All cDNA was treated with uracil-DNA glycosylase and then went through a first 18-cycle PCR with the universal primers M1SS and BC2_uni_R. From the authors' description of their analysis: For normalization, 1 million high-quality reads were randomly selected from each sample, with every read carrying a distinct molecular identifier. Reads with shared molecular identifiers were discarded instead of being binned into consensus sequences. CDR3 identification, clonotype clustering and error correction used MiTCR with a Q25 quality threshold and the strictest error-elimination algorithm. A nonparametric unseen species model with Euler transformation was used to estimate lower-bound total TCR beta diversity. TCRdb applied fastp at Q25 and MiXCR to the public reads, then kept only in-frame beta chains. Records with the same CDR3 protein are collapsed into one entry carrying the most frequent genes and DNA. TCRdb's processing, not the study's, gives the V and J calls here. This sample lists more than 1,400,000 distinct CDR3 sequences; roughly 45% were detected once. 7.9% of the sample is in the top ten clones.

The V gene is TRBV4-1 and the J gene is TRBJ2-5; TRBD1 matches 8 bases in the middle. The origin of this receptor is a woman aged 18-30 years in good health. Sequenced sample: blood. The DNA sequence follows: TGCGCCAGCAGCCAAGATCGAGGCAGGGGGCTAGGAGAGCAGTACTTC. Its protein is CASSQDRGRGLGEQYF.